The clone carrying this T cell receptor beta chain turned up a few times. Its cognate antigen is unknown. These data come from a study of T cell repertoires in cytomegalovirus infection. Study-wide context: Peptides in the study included HLA-C-restricted and HLA-B-restricted CMV epitopes. Public TCR beta signatures marked donors with CMV infection and the matching HLA.

Findings and caveats of the study: The ex vivo response showed dominance by HLA-C-restricted CMV-specific TCR beta clonotypes.

The V segment lost 5 bases and the J segment 6 bases; nucleotides outside the gene matches: 6. Germline V gives CDR1 LNHNV, CDR2 YYDKDF (reference sequence). The CDR3 has 14 amino acids. TCRdb re-called the reads through MiXCR, storing one row per CDR3 protein. This table has some 480,000 distinct CDR3 sequences, around a third appearing once. The clonotype comes from a human donor in good health (CMV status not recorded). Some clones in this sample may be carry-over from other donors' samples. The V call is TRBV15, the J call TRBJ1-5; 8 bases fit TRBD1. Sequences were derived from cultured PBMCs, sampled from culture after CMV antigen stimulation. The CDR3 coding sequence is TGTGCCACCAGCCTGACAGGGGATGCTCAGCCCCAGCATTTT. It encodes CATSLTGDAQPQHF.